This T cell receptor (beta chain) was documented in a study of molecular identifiers for immune sequencing clone quantification. This CDR3 comprises 15 residues. Germline CDR1 MDHEN, CDR2 SYDVKM. The junction had 9 bases not matched to a gene; V was cut back by 2 bases and J by 5 bases. TCRdb re-derived calls from the PCR reads in MiXCR, one entry per CDR3 protein. The sample carries around 480,000 distinct CDR3 sequences, around 23% recorded once. Concerning this clonotype: Its target is unknown.

General study findings and limits: Same-barcode identical TCR molecules could make highly expanded clones look smaller than they are. Investigators reportedly could detect spiked Jurkat TCR RNA from one cell among one million naive cells.

Sequencing was done on a sample of naive CD8+ T cells from blood, with Jurkat cell RNA spiked in. Subset specified: FACS-sorted CD8+CD4-CCR7+CD45RA+ naive T cells. The sequence was collected from a human donor in good health. Some libraries in this study had Jurkat cell RNA spiked in. The rearrangement joins TRBV28 to TRBJ2-7; TRBD1 agrees at 7 bases. CDR3 residues: CASSLAPTGLNEQYF. Here the CDR3 DNA reads TGTGCCAGCAGTTTAGCCCCGACAGGGCTCAACGAGCAGTACTTC.